Sequencing of this TCR beta chain was carried out in a study of blood T cell repertoires in COVID-19. Data came from immunoSEQ multiplex PCR; TCRdb stores just in-frame clones and leaves some out. The sample carries about 160,000 clones, roughly 90% recorded once. The length of the CDR3 is 15 residues. The germline CDR1 and CDR2 sequences are MNHEY and SMNVEV (reference sequence). Trimming took 4 bases from V and 1 from J, leaving 8 bases between them. The rearrangement joins TRBV27 to TRBJ1-6; D is unresolved. The sequencing input was PBMCs or T cells enriched from blood (not recorded which). This TCR came from a woman aged 50 to 60 who had recovered from COVID-19. CDR3 DNA sequence: TGTGCCAGCAGTTCTGGAGAGTCCTATAATTCACCCCTCCACTTT. As protein: CASSSGESYNSPLHF.